This T cell receptor beta chain is from a study of blood T cell repertoires in COVID-19. Here immunoSEQ multiplex PCR was the method, and the copy in TCRdb shows in-frame clones only, minus some. Of about 300,000 clones in the sample, approximately 92% are singletons; the top ten hold 1.1%. V gave up 4 bases and J gave up 0 bases, with 8 bases separating them. Germline V gene lookup returns CDR1 LGHNA and CDR2 YSLEER. This CDR3 has 14 residues. This chain joins TRBV4-3 and TRBJ2-3; D gene unclear. The sample comprised PBMCs or T cells enriched from blood (not recorded which). This TCR was recovered from a woman between 25 and 40 years old who had recovered from COVID-19. The CDR3 here is CASSLLPSTDTQYF. CDR3 sequence (DNA): TGCGCCAGCAGCCTCCTTCCCAGCACAGATACGCAGTATTTT.